The source of this T cell receptor (beta chain) is a study of T cell repertoires in cytomegalovirus infection. About the study: An indication of both CMV infection and matching HLA type came from public TCR beta signatures.

TCRdb passed the reads through MiXCR, listing each CDR3 protein once. This sample has 350,000 to 450,000 distinct CDR3 sequences; 15% to 20% occur once, and the top ten carry 8.7%. Study-wide results and limits: Identification of carriers of CMV plus the relevant HLA was achieved through cumulative public TCR beta family frequency.

V lost 4 bases, J lost 6 bases, and 15 bases lay in between. CDR3 size: 15 residues. Per the germline V gene, CDR1 is SGHAT and CDR2 is FQNNGV. On this clonotype: Its target is not known.

Sequencing was performed on PBMCs. This TCR derives from a human donor in good health (CMV status not recorded). Some clones in this sample may be carry-over from other donors' samples. V gene TRBV11-2 combines with J gene TRBJ1-4; no firm D call. This CDR3 is CASSSFGLSHEKLFF. CDR3 bases: TGTGCCAGCAGCTCATTCGGGCTGAGCCATGAAAAACTGTTTTTT.